Listed below are T cell receptor beta chains from one sample, sequenced in a study of high-grade serous ovarian cancer treatment subgroups. The assay was immunoSEQ multiplex PCR, and TCRdb's table has in-frame clones only and misses some. Altogether approximately 7,800 clones are present, roughly 66% being singletons, with the ten largest covering 4.5% to 7.5%. Specimen: tumor tissue. Every receptor here comes from a human donor with high-grade serous ovarian cancer. Each CDR3 is given with its conserved first and last residue. A D gene is named only where the DNA matches it firmly. Rows give clone size only sometimes, using once, few, many, or a class for an expanded clone.

D gene	V gene	J gene	clone size	CDR3 protein	CDR3 DNA
TRBD1	TRBV28	TRBJ1-4	NA	CASSQGQGREKLFF	TGTGCCAGCAGTCAAGGACAGGGCCGTGAAAAACTGTTTTTT
NA	TRBV4-3	TRBJ1-5	few	CASSQARFAQPQHF	TGCGCCAGCAGCCAAGCTAGGTTCGCCCAGCCCCAGCATTTT
NA	TRBV4-3	TRBJ1-2	NA	CASSPSPNYGYTF	TGCGCCAGCAGCCCGTCGCCTAACTATGGCTACACCTTC
NA	TRBV5-6	TRBJ1-1	few	CASSLRQANTEAFF	TGTGCCAGCAGCTTGAGGCAGGCGAACACTGAAGCTTTCTTT
NA	TRBV10-3	TRBJ2-3	NA	CAISESDTQYF	TGTGCCATCAGTGAGTCAGATACGCAGTATTTT
TRBD2	TRBV7-7	TRBJ2-5	NA	CASSRLAGGPGETQYF	TGTGCCAGCAGCAGACTAGCGGGAGGGCCGGGGGAGACCCAGTACTTC
TRBD2	TRBV6-5	TRBJ2-1	once	CASSYSVAGDNEQFF	TGTGCCAGCAGTTACTCGGTAGCGGGAGATAATGAGCAGTTCTTC
NA	TRBV7-9	TRBJ2-3	few	CASSQAGGTDTQYF	TGTGCCAGCAGCCAAGCGGGCGGAACAGATACGCAGTATTTT
NA	TRBV18	TRBJ2-5	few	CASSPAGLLRETQYF	TGTGCCAGCTCACCAGCGGGACTCCTCCGGGAGACCCAGTACTTC
TRBD1	TRBV5-4	TRBJ2-7	few	CASSPDVDRAAYEQYF	TGTGCCAGCAGCCCTGACGTGGACAGGGCTGCCTACGAGCAGTACTTC
TRBD1	TRBV6-6	TRBJ1-1	NA	CASSAGTGKKNTEAFF	TGTGCCAGCAGCGCCGGGACAGGGAAAAAGAACACTGAAGCTTTCTTT
NA	TRBV19	TRBJ1-2	NA	CASSIGLLGGAGYTF	TGTGCCAGTAGTATAGGGCTATTGGGGGGCGCTGGCTACACCTTC
NA	TRBV7-9	TRBJ1-1	NA	CASSLETEAFF	TGTGCCAGCAGCTTAGAGACTGAAGCTTTCTTT
TRBD2	TRBV27	TRBJ2-5	few	CASSFIGRGGRTQYF	TGTGCCAGCAGTTTTATCGGGAGGGGTGGTAGGACCCAGTACTTC
NA	TRBV19	TRBJ2-2	NA	CASKRGDSNTGELFF	TGTGCCAGTAAGAGGGGGGACTCGAACACCGGGGAGCTGTTTTTT
TRBD1	TRBV5-4	TRBJ2-2	once	CASSPGDRTNTGELFF	TGTGCCAGCAGCCCCGGGGACAGGACGAACACCGGGGAGCTGTTTTTT
NA	TRBV30	TRBJ1-2	NA	CAWRVGVVYGYTF	TGTGCCTGGAGGGTAGGGGTTGTCTATGGCTACACCTTC
NA	TRBV14	TRBJ2-7	NA	CASGNYEQYF	TGTGCCAGCGGAAACTACGAGCAGTACTTC
TRBD2	TRBV6-1	TRBJ2-3	NA	CASRATSVRDTQYF	TGTGCCAGCAGAGCGACTAGCGTGCGGGATACGCAGTATTTT
NA	TRBV10-3	TRBJ1-4	once	CAISGGTNEKLFF	TGTGCCATCAGTGGAGGGACTAATGAAAAACTGTTTTTT
NA	TRBV7-2	TRBJ2-5	NA	CASSPSPGRETQYF	TGTGCCAGCAGCCCTAGCCCAGGGAGGGAGACCCAGTACTTC
NA	TRBV7-9	TRBJ1-1	medium-sized	CASSSGWGNTEAFF	TGTGCCAGCAGCTCTGGTTGGGGGAACACTGAAGCTTTCTTT
NA	TRBV5-3	TRBJ2-4	NA	CARSLFVWDERAGKNIQYF	TGTGCCAGAAGCTTGTTTGTTTGGGATGAGCGGGCGGGCAAAAACATTCAGTACTTC
NA	TRBV11-3	TRBJ2-7	few	CASSPGTPYEQYF	TGTGCCAGCAGCCCCGGGACACCGTACGAGCAGTACTTC
NA	TRBV4-3	TRBJ2-7	NA	CASSQDRAGYEQYF	TGCGCCAGCAGCCAAGATCGGGCGGGCTACGAGCAGTACTTC
NA	TRBV7-8	TRBJ1-6	few	CASSLLQGPSSPLHF	TGTGCCAGCAGCCTACTACAGGGCCCGAGTTCACCCCTCCACTTT
NA	TRBV6-1	TRBJ1-5	NA	CASSVLGGDNQPQHF	TGTGCCAGCAGCGTCCTGGGGGGGGACAATCAGCCCCAGCATTTT
NA	TRBV4-2	TRBJ2-4	NA	CASSLGSTNIQYF	TGTGCCAGCAGCTTGGGGTCAACGAACATTCAGTACTTC
NA	TRBV18	TRBJ1-2	NA	CASSYGGLPDGYTF	TGTGCCAGCTCGTACGGCGGACTCCCAGATGGCTACACCTTC
NA	TRBV6-1	TRBJ2-5	NA	CASSEAQGQETQYF	TGTGCCAGCAGTGAAGCACAAGGGCAAGAGACCCAGTACTTC
TRBD1	TRBV6-5	TRBJ2-7	few	CATHRDRASEQYF	TGTGCCACTCACCGGGACAGGGCCTCCGAGCAGTACTTC
NA	TRBV5-1	TRBJ2-2	NA	CASSSISGSNTGELFF	TGCGCCAGCAGCTCGATTAGCGGATCCAACACCGGGGAGCTGTTTTTT
NA	TRBV2	TRBJ2-2	NA	CASRGDSSGGELFF	TGTGCCAGCAGAGGGGACTCTTCTGGCGGGGAGCTGTTTTTT
TRBD1	TRBV7-2	TRBJ2-3	NA	CASSSRQGGRTDTQYF	TGTGCCAGCAGCTCGCGACAGGGGGGAAGGACAGATACGCAGTATTTT
NA	TRBV27	TRBJ1-1	NA	CASSLGDRRVTEAFF	TGTGCCAGCAGTCTCGGAGACAGGAGAGTCACTGAAGCTTTCTTT
NA	TRBV10-3	TRBJ1-2	NA	CAIRQGSTLVYGYTF	TGTGCCATCAGGCAGGGGAGTACTCTTGTTTATGGCTACACCTTC
TRBD2	TRBV5-4	TRBJ2-7	once	CASSQESSGRAGEQYF	TGTGCCAGCAGCCAAGAATCGAGCGGGAGGGCCGGGGAGCAGTACTTC
NA	TRBV7-9	TRBJ1-5	NA	CASSHGGYGQPQHF	TGTGCCAGCAGCCACGGGGGGTATGGTCAGCCCCAGCATTTT
TRBD2	TRBV6-6	TRBJ2-7	NA	CASARTSGVYEQYF	TGTGCCAGCGCAAGGACTAGCGGAGTCTACGAGCAGTACTTC
NA	TRBV28	TRBJ1-2	NA	CASLTVANGYTF	TGTGCCAGCTTGACAGTCGCTAATGGCTACACCTTC
NA	TRBV4-2	TRBJ1-1	few	CASSQDPLGALTEAFF	TGTGCCAGCAGCCAAGATCCCTTGGGGGCGCTTACTGAAGCTTTCTTT
NA	TRBV6-6	TRBJ2-5	NA	CASSPPGGGGETQYF	TGTGCCAGCAGCCCCCCCGGAGGGGGCGGGGAGACCCAGTACTTC
TRBD2	TRBV6-5	TRBJ2-2	NA	CASSYSGANTGELFF	TGTGCCAGCAGTTATAGCGGGGCGAACACCGGGGAGCTGTTTTTT
NA	TRBV27	TRBJ2-3	NA	CASSFADTDTQYF	TGTGCCAGCAGTTTCGCCGACACAGATACGCAGTATTTT
TRBD2	TRBV6-5	TRBJ2-7	NA	CASSYPGLAIYEQYF	TGTGCCAGCAGTTATCCCGGACTAGCAATCTACGAGCAGTACTTC
NA	TRBV21-1	TRBJ2-5	NA	CASSSRITSEEWSETQYF	TGTGCCAGCAGCTCGCGGATAACTAGCGAGGAATGGTCAGAGACCCAGTACTTC
TRBD1	TRBV6-5	TRBJ1-2	few	CASSTTGRYGYTF	TGTGCCAGCAGTACGACAGGGCGCTATGGCTACACCTTC
TRBD1	TRBV27	TRBJ2-5	NA	CASKIFRDREETQYF	TGTGCCAGCAAAATATTCCGGGACAGGGAGGAGACCCAGTACTTC
TRBD2	TRBV14	TRBJ2-1	NA	CASSQWTSGSNEQFF	TGTGCCAGCAGCCAATGGACTAGCGGTTCCAATGAGCAGTTCTTC